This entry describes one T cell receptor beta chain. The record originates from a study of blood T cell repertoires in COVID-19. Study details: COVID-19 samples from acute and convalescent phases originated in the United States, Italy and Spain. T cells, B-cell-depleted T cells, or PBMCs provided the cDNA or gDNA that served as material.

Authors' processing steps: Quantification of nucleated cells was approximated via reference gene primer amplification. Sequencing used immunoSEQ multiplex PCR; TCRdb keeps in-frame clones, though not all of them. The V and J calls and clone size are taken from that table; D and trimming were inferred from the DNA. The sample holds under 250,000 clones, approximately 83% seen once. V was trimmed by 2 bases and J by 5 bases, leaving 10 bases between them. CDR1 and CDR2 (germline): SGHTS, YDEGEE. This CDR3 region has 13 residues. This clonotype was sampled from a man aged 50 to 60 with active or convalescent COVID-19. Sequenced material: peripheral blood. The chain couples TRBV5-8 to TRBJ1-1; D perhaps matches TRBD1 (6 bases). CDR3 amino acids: CASSFYRETEAFF. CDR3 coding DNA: TGTGCCAGCAGCTTTTACAGGGAGACTGAAGCTTTCTTT.